One and the same sample provided the 27 T cell receptor beta chains below, sequenced in a study of shared clonotypes between healthy human individuals (TCRdb year 2020). To prepare the library, the immunoSEQ multiplex PCR assay was applied. TCRdb took this table from immuneACCESS and kept in-frame rearrangements with V and J called. Such tables lack part of the clones; where checked against another copy, unresolved V genes explain under half of the gap, and the rest is unexplained. The sample data list around 2,000,000 clones, and around 93% of these were observed just once. Roughly 1.7% of the sample is held by the ten biggest clonotypes. CD8 naive samples were obtained by positive selection for CCR7 among CD45RO-negative cells, yielding a CD45RA+CCR7+ population from which TemRA cells were excluded. The sample taken for sequencing was naive CD8+ T cells from PBMCs. The cell subset or site label corresponds to: CD45RA+CCR7+. The origin of the receptors is a man younger than 35 in good health. Some clones in this sample may be carry-over from other donors' samples.

This clone came up once. The rearrangement joins TRBV6-1 to TRBJ2-7; 10 bases line up with TRBD2. V trimming: 1 base; J trimming: 3 bases; junction bases outside the gene matches: 6. Germline loops: CDR1 MNHNS, CDR2 SASEGT. This CDR3 spans 16 amino acids. CDR3 region: CASSEGASGRYYEQYF. The CDR3 DNA is TGTGCCAGCAGTGAAGGGGCTAGCGGGAGATACTACGAGCAGTACTTC.

The chain uses TRBV21-1 and TRBJ2-7; the table assigns TRBD2, which was not confirmed against the DNA. TRBV21-1 is termed a pseudogene. This CDR3 is built from 19 residues. The CDR3 DNA is TGTGCCAGCAGCAAATACCTGACTAGCGGGAGGGGAAGGACCTACGAGCAGTACTTC. It is translated as CASSKYLTSGRGRTYEQYF.

V is TRBV4-1 and J is TRBJ2-1; 11 positions agree with TRBD2. CDR1 is MGHRA and CDR2 is YSYEKL in the germline V gene. J lost 3 bases, V lost 0 bases, and 4 bases had no gene match. CDR3 size: 17 residues. CDR3 nucleotides: TGCGCCAGCAGCCAAGACAGACTAGCGGGACTCTACAATGAGCAGTTCTTC. Amino acid sequence: CASSQDRLAGLYNEQFF.

This sequence joins TRBV19 and TRBJ1-2; D might be TRBD1 (5 bases). The V and J ends lost 3 bases and 6 bases respectively, with 20 bases between them. Germline V gene lookup returns CDR1 LNHDA and CDR2 SQIVND (reference sequence). The CDR3 consists of 16 residues. CDR3 coding DNA: TGTGCCAGTAGTATTCAGGGCGAGGGGCAAGGTGATGGCTACACCTTC. This encodes CASSIQGEGQGDGYTF.

J is TRBJ2-1 and V is TRBV7-3; the D is unclear. This CDR3 comprises 17 residues. With 4 bases removed from V and 1 base from J, the gap between germline ends came to 17 bases. Looked up from germline, CDR1 is SGHTA and CDR2 is FQGTGA. The CDR3 nucleotides are TGTGCCAGCAGCTCAAAATTTGTAGGGCGGTCCTACAATGAGCAGTTCTTC. The encoded protein is CASSSKFVGRSYNEQFF.

This sequence joins TRBV7-9 and TRBJ2-3; the match to TRBD2 covers 9 bases. With V trimmed by 5 bases and J by 2 bases, 8 bases remained unmatched. CDR3 size: 16 residues. Germline values: CDR1 SEHNR, CDR2 FQNEAQ (reference sequence). CDR3 in DNA: TGTGCCAGCAGCCCCTGGGCGGGAGGGATCACAGATACGCAGTATTTT. Protein product: CASSPWAGGITDTQYF.

The V call is TRBV6-1, the J call TRBJ2-3, with D perhaps given as TRBD1 or TRBD2 (5 bases each). The CDR3 runs to 19 residues. Germline V gene sequence: CDR1 MNHNS, CDR2 SASEGT. The V end was cut by 4 bases, the J end by 6 bases, with 29 bases between. The DNA of the CDR3 is TGTGCCAGCAGTGGGGTTGGGGCTAGCCGGAGAAGAACGACGGATACGCAGTATTTT. This codes for CASSGVGASRRRTTDTQYF.

The rearrangement uses TRBV28 and TRBJ2-5; tentative D call: TRBD2 (5 bases). Germline assignment: CDR1 MDHEN and CDR2 SYDVKM. This CDR3 spans 14 amino acids. V lost 6 bases, J lost 5 bases, and 16 bases lay in between. The CDR3 sequence: CASRPTGGPETQYF. CDR3 DNA: TGTGCCAGCAGGCCGACTGGAGGTCCGGAGACCCAGTACTTC.

This sequence joins TRBV5-6 and TRBJ2-4; D might be TRBD2 (5 bases). The CDR3 runs 16 residues. Trimming removed 4 bases at V and 0 bases at J, with 14 bases between. The germline V gene has CDR1 SGHDT and CDR2 YYEEEE. In DNA, the CDR3 is TGTGCCAGCAGCCTAGAGGAGGAACTAGCCAAAAACATTCAGTACTTC. Its translation: CASSLEEELAKNIQYF.

The chain uses TRBV7-6 and TRBJ2-3, with 7 nucleotides matching TRBD2. This CDR3 spans 15 amino acids. Germline trimming cut 1 base from V and 6 bases from J; bases unmatched to any gene: 7. In germline, CDR1 is SGHVS, CDR2 FNYEAQ. CDR3 bases: TGTGCCAGCAGCTTAGGTCGGGGGGTCGGGGATACGCAGTATTTT. This sequence encodes CASSLGRGVGDTQYF.

V usage is TRBV9 and J usage is TRBJ2-7; 7 nucleotides agree with TRBD2. The CDR3 consists of 13 residues. Looked up from germline, CDR1 is SGDLS and CDR2 is YYNGEE. V trimming: 3 bases; J trimming: 3 bases; junction bases outside the gene matches: 3. CDR3 residues: CASSGEGLYEQYF. CDR3 in DNA: TGTGCCAGCAGCGGGGAGGGACTCTACGAGCAGTACTTC.

This clone occurred a few times. This CDR3 is also generated by other DNA sequences in the sample. The genes are TRBV27 and TRBJ1-5; D perhaps matches TRBD1 (6 bases). Deletions cut 6 bases from V and 1 base from J, with 10 bases between. CDR1 is MNHEY and CDR2 is SMNVEV in the germline V gene (reference sequence). The CDR3 contains 14 residues. The CDR3 region has the DNA TGTGCCAGCAGGATACAGGGCAGCAATCAGCCCCAGCATTTT. As protein: CASRIQGSNQPQHF.

The chain has TRBV12-5 and TRBJ2-2; unclear D gene. The CDR3 runs to 15 residues. Germline loops: CDR1 LGHNT, CDR2 FRNRAP. Deletions cut 1 base from V and 1 base from J, with 7 bases between. The CDR3 loop is CASGLDYRNTGELFF. The CDR3 DNA sequence: TGTGCTAGTGGTTTGGACTATCGGAACACCGGGGAGCTGTTTTTT.

The genes are TRBV10-1 and TRBJ2-2; D call uncertain. Germline lookup yields CDR1 WNHNN and CDR2 SYGVQD (reference sequence). The CDR3 covers 16 residues. Trimming pared 2 bases from V and 4 bases from J, leaving 14 bases between. This chain's CDR3 is CASSERHPMGTGELFF. The CDR3 DNA reads as TGCGCCAGCAGTGAGCGACACCCTATGGGCACCGGGGAGCTGTTTTTT.

The V call is TRBV28, the J call TRBJ2-7; 7 nucleotides match TRBD1. After removal of 11 bases from V and 6 bases from J, the junction contained 19 bases not matched to a gene. The germline gives CDR1 MDHEN, CDR2 SYDVKM. This CDR3 spans 15 amino acids. CDR3 nucleotides: TGTGCCGCCAGGGGGTGGAGGCCGAACGAGCCCGAGCAGTACTTC. Its translation is CAARGWRPNEPEQYF.

The chain couples TRBV11-1 to TRBJ2-1, with a possible D match to TRBD1 (5 bases). Deletions cut 1 base from V and 1 base from J, with 11 bases between. From germline, CDR1 is SGHAT and CDR2 FQDESV (reference sequence). The CDR3 loop spans 16 amino acids. The CDR3 spells CASSLGGHPSYNEQFF. The CDR3 DNA sequence: TGTGCCAGCAGCTTAGGTGGACATCCTTCCTACAATGAGCAGTTCTTC.

The rearrangement uses TRBV29-1 and TRBJ2-7, with TRBD1 matching 8 bases. Germline CDR1 and CDR2: SQVTM and ANQGSEA. The CDR3 loop spans 13 amino acids. Unmatched junction bases numbered 6, after V lost 4 bases and J lost 4 bases. CDR3 in amino acids: CSVVTDRGYEQYF. The DNA for the CDR3 is TGCAGCGTTGTAACCGACAGGGGTTACGAGCAGTACTTC.

The CDR3 region has the DNA TGTGCCAGCAGCTCCTGGACCATCCTAGGTAGTGATGAGCAGTTCTTC. Residues: CASSSWTILGSDEQFF. The chain recombines TRBV7-9 with TRBJ2-1; D unclear. Germline V gives CDR1 SEHNR, CDR2 FQNEAQ (reference sequence). Trimming cost V 4 bases and J 8 bases, with 21 bases left between them. The CDR3 runs 16 residues.

The chain links TRBV10-3 to TRBJ2-7, with D possibly being TRBD2 (5 bases). The CDR3 covers 15 residues. Trimming shortened V by 4 bases and J by 1 base, and 14 bases separated the two germline ends. Germline V lookup: CDR1 ENHRY, CDR2 SYGVKD. The CDR3 region is CAISGRDPRSYEQYF. CDR3 in DNA: TGTGCCATCAGTGGCCGGGATCCGAGGTCCTACGAGCAGTACTTC.

This chain connects TRBV7-9 to TRBJ2-7, with 8 bases matching TRBD1. CDR3 length equals 15 residues. Looked up from germline, CDR1 is SEHNR and CDR2 is FQNEAQ (reference sequence). Trimming cost V 5 bases and J 2 bases; bases outside gene matches: 8. As DNA, the CDR3 is TGTGCCAGCAGCGTCAGGGGACAGGCGGCCTACGAGCAGTACTTC. Its protein is CASSVRGQAAYEQYF.

The chain employs TRBV5-1 and TRBJ2-5; D is possibly TRBD2 (7 bases). The germline CDR1 and CDR2 sequences are SGHRS and YFSETQ. V was trimmed by 4 bases and J by 4 bases, leaving 17 bases between them. The CDR3 contains 15 residues. The CDR3 here is CASSPLGGPSETQYF. The CDR3 DNA follows: TGCGCCAGCAGCCCCCTCGGGGGGCCTTCAGAGACCCAGTACTTC.

This sequence joins TRBV27 and TRBJ1-4; D unclear. This CDR3 comprises 17 residues. The V end was cut by 3 bases, the J end by 2 bases, with 16 bases between. Germline CDR1 MNHEY, CDR2 SMNVEV (reference sequence). CDR3 in amino acids: CASSLEWVGSTNEKLFF. DNA for the CDR3: TGTGCCAGCAGTTTGGAGTGGGTTGGGTCGACTAATGAAAAACTGTTTTTT.

V usage is TRBV6-5 and J usage is TRBJ2-7; the D gene could be TRBD1 or TRBD2 (5 bases each). This CDR3 region has 14 residues. V was clipped by 5 bases and J by 0 bases, with 11 bases between them. CDR1 and CDR2 (germline): MNHEY, SVGAGI. Written as DNA, the CDR3 is TGTGCCAGCAGTCGGGACCGGAGCTCCTACGAGCAGTACTTC. As protein: CASSRDRSSYEQYF.

V is TRBV7-8 and J is TRBJ2-5, with a possible D match to TRBD1 (5 bases). The V and J ends lost 3 bases and 5 bases respectively, with 16 bases between them. This CDR3 contains 15 residues. Germline CDR1 reads SGHVS; CDR2 reads FQNEAQ. As DNA, the CDR3 is TGTGCCAGCAGCTTCAGGGAAGGGTTCAAGGAGACCCAGTACTTC. Translating it yields CASSFREGFKETQYF.

In this sample, this clone turned up once. The CDR3 spells CASSYSVGENYGYTF. The CDR3 DNA follows: TGTGCCAGCAGTTACTCGGTTGGGGAGAACTATGGCTACACCTTC. The genes are TRBV6-5 and TRBJ1-2; D is uncertain. The germline CDR1 and CDR2 sequences are MNHEY and SVGAGI. Trimming took 0 bases from V and 2 from J, leaving 10 bases between them. The CDR3 totals 15 residues.

The chain has TRBV11-2 and TRBJ2-1; D is unresolved. The CDR3 totals 16 residues. V dropped 1 base and J dropped 0 bases, with 10 bases sitting between them. Germline V gene lookup returns CDR1 SGHAT and CDR2 FQNNGV. The CDR3 nucleotides are TGTGCCAGCAGCTTAGGGATCGGCGCCTCCTACAATGAGCAGTTCTTC. Protein: CASSLGIGASYNEQFF.

The rearrangement uses TRBV5-1 and TRBJ2-3, with 7 bases identical to TRBD2. CDR1 is SGHRS and CDR2 is YFSETQ in the germline V gene. Trimming took 0 bases from V and 2 from J; bases not matched to a gene: 6. The CDR3 is 16 residues long. Here the CDR3 DNA reads TGCGCCAGCAGCTTGGATCCTAGCGGATCCACAGATACGCAGTATTTT. Translation gives CASSLDPSGSTDTQYF.